The T cell receptor beta chain under discussion was sequenced for a study of a mutant IDH1 vaccine in newly diagnosed glioma (dated by TCRdb to about 2021). Study-wide context: The 32 treated patients were roughly 60% male and roughly 38% female, with a mean age of about 43 years. Peripheral blood was drawn at six visits: V03 (baseline), V05, V07, V10, V12 and V13. Longitudinal TCRB deep sequencing was performed for about 25 treated patients wherever samples were available for exploratory analyses. Before enrollment, most patients had been given radiochemotherapy with temozolomide as standard therapy, while the rest had received either radiotherapy alone or temozolomide alone. Paper-wide results and their limitations: Availability determined which PBMC samples were chosen for TCRB deep sequencing. Changes in the top peripheral T cell clonotypes picked up by TCRB sequencing did not appear to be linked to pseudoprogression. Vaccine-induced immune responses across multiple MHC alleles were detected in around 92% of patients. According to the authors, sample limitations meant that analyses of patient blood samples could not be reproduced.

This specimen's time point label, interpreted: baseline, week 1 (first vaccination visit). The treatment or condition label on this specimen signifies: pre-vaccination baseline after standard-of-care therapy. Newly diagnosed WHO grade 3 or 4 IDH1-mutant astrocytomas showing loss of nuclear ATRX were present in the donors. The samples were drawn from NOA16, a multicentre, single-arm, open-label phase I trial in Germany that tested a mutant IDH1 peptide vaccine in humans for the first time. Visit V03 blood draws served as the baseline sample for immunogenicity testing. Genomic DNA for TCRB sequencing was isolated from EDTA blood with the DNeasy Blood and Tissue Kit. Library preparation used the immunoSEQ multiplex PCR assay. The hsTCRB Kit was used according to the manufacturer's protocol to amplify rearranged TCR beta chain sequences. Sequencing of TCRB libraries was carried out on an Illumina MiSeq. In the original analysis: The proprietary platform of the kit vendor was used for demultiplexing, trimming and gene mapping. TCRdb re-hosts the immuneACCESS table, in-frame sequences only. Its copies lack some clones; in the studies checked, an unresolved V gene accounts for under half of them, and the cause for the rest is not known. That table supplies the V and J calls and clone size; D and trimming were determined from the DNA. This sample lists about 92,000 clones; 80% to 90% were detected once. The top ten constitute roughly 6.8% of the sample.

As concerns this clone: Its binding antigen is unknown. Base qualities are not provided; no much larger clone lies one nucleotide away.

Trimming takes 0 bases off V and 2 bases off J; junction bases not matched to a gene: 3. As encoded in the germline V gene, CDR1 is SGHRS while CDR2 is YFSETQ. Spanning cysteine to phenylalanine, the CDR3 consists of 15 amino acids. The entry retains the CDR3 DNA only, 45 bases that are in frame from base 1. Sequences were derived from PBMCs, sampled from a glioma patient treated with radiotherapy, temozolomide or both. The chain is made from TRBV5-1 and TRBJ2-7; a stretch of 9 junction bases matches TRBD1. The receptor was derived from a woman aged 45-65 years with glioma. The DNA sequence is TGCGCCAGCAGCTTGGCACAGGGGGCCACCTACGAGCAGTACTTC. Its translation is CASSLAQGATYEQYF. Extended through the reference TRBV5-1 and TRBJ2-7 proteins, this CDR3 yields the full variable domain: KAGVTQTPRYLIKTRGQQVTLSCSPISGHRSVSWYQQTPGQGLQFLFEYFSETQRNKGNFPGRFSGRQFSNSRSEMNVSTLELGDSALYLCASSLAQGATYEQYFGPGTRLTVT.